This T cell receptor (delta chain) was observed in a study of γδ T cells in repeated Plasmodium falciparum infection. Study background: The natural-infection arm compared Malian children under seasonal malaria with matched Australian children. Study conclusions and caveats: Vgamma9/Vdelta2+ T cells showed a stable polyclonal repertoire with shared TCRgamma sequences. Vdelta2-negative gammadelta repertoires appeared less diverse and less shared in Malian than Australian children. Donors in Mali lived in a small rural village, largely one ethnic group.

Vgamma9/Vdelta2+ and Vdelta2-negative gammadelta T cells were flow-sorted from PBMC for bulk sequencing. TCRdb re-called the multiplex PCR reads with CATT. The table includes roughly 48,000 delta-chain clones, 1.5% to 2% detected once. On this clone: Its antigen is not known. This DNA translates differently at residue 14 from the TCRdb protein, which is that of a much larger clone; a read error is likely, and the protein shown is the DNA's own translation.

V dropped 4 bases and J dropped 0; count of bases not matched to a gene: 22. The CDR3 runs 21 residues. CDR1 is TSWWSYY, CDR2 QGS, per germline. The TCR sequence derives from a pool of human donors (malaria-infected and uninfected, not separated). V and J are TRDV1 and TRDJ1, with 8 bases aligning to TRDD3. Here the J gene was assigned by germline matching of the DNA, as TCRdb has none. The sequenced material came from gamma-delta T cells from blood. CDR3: CALGGGPPFVLGASYTDKLIF. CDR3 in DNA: TGTGCTCTTGGGGGGGGCCCTCCTTTCGTACTGGGGGCCTCGTACACCGATAAACTCATCTTT.